This T cell receptor beta chain was observed in a study of CD8+ T cells in alopecia areata. It was cDNA, reverse transcribed from extracted RNA, that served as the sequencing template. Here immunoSEQ multiplex PCR was the method, and the copy in TCRdb shows in-frame clones only, minus some. The table lists 150,000 to 200,000 clones, less than 70% of them singletons, with over 12% in the top ten. Noted treatment: oral pan-JAK inhibitor, 5-10 mg twice daily. This sequence was found in a human donor with alopecia areata. Sequenced here: CD4+ T cells sorted from blood, sampled at week 24, from a patient treated with tofacitinib.

The CDR3 region has the DNA TGCGCCAGCAGCCAAGAAAGGAACTCCTACGAGCAGTACTTC. As protein: CASSQERNSYEQYF. This rearrangement joins TRBV4-1 to TRBJ2-7; D is undetermined. The germline V gene encodes CDR1 MGHRA and CDR2 YSYEKL. V was clipped by 0 bases and J by 0 bases, with 6 bases between them. This CDR3 region has 14 residues.